Listed below are T cell receptor beta chains from one sample, sequenced in a study of blood T cell repertoires in COVID-19. The assay was immunoSEQ multiplex PCR, and TCRdb's table has in-frame clones only and misses some. The sample lists tens of thousands of clones, around 79% seen once, with roughly 14% in the top ten. The sequenced sample was peripheral blood. The receptors derive from a woman in her sixties or seventies with acute or convalescent COVID-19. The CDR3 runs from the conserved cysteine through the conserved F or W. Clone size is given for some rows only: seen once, a few or many times, or a class if the clone is expanded.

NA	TRBV10-3	CAISRTGGASGNTIYF
NA	TRBV6-5	CASRVGAGGSYGYTF
NA	TRBV5-1	CASSDEVLPGTGYGYTF
few	TRBV10-1	CASAQTDTQYF
few	TRBV3-1/TRBV3-2	CASSQESGEQFF
NA	TRBV7-9	CASSRQSGGGETQYF
NA	TRBV3-1/TRBV3-2	CASSPPQGLWTGELFF
NA	TRBV2	CASSEASGGLSGELFF
NA	TRBV15	CATSRGLRGQTDTQYF
NA	TRBV19	CASSIRSGAGGNEQFF
few	TRBV5-8	CASSLGAGTISNQPQHF
NA	TRBV5-4	CASSSDRGQGYGYTF
NA	TRBV15	CATSRDWRRAGVDTQYF
NA	TRBV6-2/TRBV6-3	CASSPQGARNNQPQHF
NA	TRBV6-5	CASSLSGQGQGYTF
NA	TRBV30	CAGNRGGNTEAFF
NA	TRBV7-3	CASSLKQSYYNEQFF
NA	TRBV2	CASSEEGRGGYTF
NA	TRBV11-2	CASSLRQGSSYEQYF
NA	TRBV27	CASQEIPGQGEFGAFF
NA	TRBV6-5	CASSYSSRGIGQPQHF
NA	TRBV18	CASSPGGADTQYF
few	TRBV7-2	CASSPDRGTQPQHF
few	TRBV29-1	CSVEGTGAYEQYF
NA	TRBV20-1	CSARAGGAEFF
NA	TRBV12-5	CASALGQYNSPLHF
NA	TRBV7-9	CASSLGAYYHGYTF
many	TRBV5-4	CASSIYGTRPYGEQFF
NA	TRBV27	CASRTVRNIQYF
NA	TRBV30	CAWSVPGPGNGYTF
NA	TRBV6-5	CASNGQGSEKLFF
NA	TRBV15	CATSRARGGNQPQHF
NA	TRBV5-1	CASSLEGGGYGYTF
NA	TRBV11-2	CASSLGWGGSTGELFF
NA	TRBV6-1	CASSELLTGDTEAFF
NA	TRBV7-8	CASSPFGMGGQGNSGANVLTF
NA	TRBV5-1	CASRTLINTEAFF
NA	TRBV5-5	CASSLAPDYGYTF
few	TRBV6-5	CASTILQGAPTEAFF
NA	TRBV6-2/TRBV6-3	CASSPYNEQFF
NA	TRBV27	CASSFQRVTGNTQYF
NA	TRBV13	CASSSRDRLNQPQHF
NA	TRBV11-1	CASATRAGASGYTF
many	TRBV25-1	CASRGTAGYGYTF
NA	TRBV11-2	CASSPGVAGAYNEQFF
NA	TRBV5-1	CASSSQGGDTGELFF
NA	TRBV2	CASNPQGARQPQHF
NA	TRBV20-1	CSASVLGQGYYEQYF
NA	TRBV2	CASSGGIGQGYGYTF
NA	TRBV27	CASSFRQGSPYEQYF
NA	TRBV10-1	CASSAKNREMVPQHF
NA	TRBV5-1	CASRGTDRNTEAFF
once	TRBV19	CASSMMAGTYEQYF
NA	TRBV4-2	CASSQEVATGNNEKLFF
NA	TRBV4-1	CASSQGDRFNTEAFF